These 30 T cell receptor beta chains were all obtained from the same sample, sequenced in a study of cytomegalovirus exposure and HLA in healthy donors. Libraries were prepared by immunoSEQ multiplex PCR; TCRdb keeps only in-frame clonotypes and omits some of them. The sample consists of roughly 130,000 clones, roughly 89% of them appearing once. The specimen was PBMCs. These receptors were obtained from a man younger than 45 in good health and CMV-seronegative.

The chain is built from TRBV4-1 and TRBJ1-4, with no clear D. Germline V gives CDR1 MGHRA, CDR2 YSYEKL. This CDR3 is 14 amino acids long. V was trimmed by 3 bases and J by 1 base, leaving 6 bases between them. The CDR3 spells CASSHAETNEKLFF. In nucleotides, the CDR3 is TGCGCCAGCAGCCATGCGGAAACTAATGAAAAACTGTTTTTT.

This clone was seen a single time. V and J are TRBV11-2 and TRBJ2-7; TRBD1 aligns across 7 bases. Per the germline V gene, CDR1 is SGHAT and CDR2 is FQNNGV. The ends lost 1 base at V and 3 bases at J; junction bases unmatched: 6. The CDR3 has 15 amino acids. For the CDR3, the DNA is TGTGCCAGCAGCTTAGGACAGGGTGGGTTCTACGAGCAGTACTTC. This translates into CASSLGQGGFYEQYF. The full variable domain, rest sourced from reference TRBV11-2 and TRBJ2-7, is EAGVAQSPRYKIIEKRQSVAFWCNPISGHATLYWYQQILGQGPKLLIQFQNNGVVDDSQLPKDRFSAERLKGVDSTLKIQPAKLEDSAVYLCASSLGQGGFYEQYFGPGTRLTVT.

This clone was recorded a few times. The CDR3 sequence is CASSLGGQGASTEAFF. The CDR3 DNA sequence: TGTGCCAGCAGCTTAGGAGGACAGGGGGCGAGCACTGAAGCTTTCTTT. J is TRBJ1-1 and V is TRBV7-6; the match to TRBD1 covers 11 bases. This CDR3 spans 16 amino acids. CDR1 is SGHVS and CDR2 is FNYEAQ in the germline V gene. The V gene end was trimmed by 1 base and the J gene end by 4 bases; junction bases not matched to a gene: 5.

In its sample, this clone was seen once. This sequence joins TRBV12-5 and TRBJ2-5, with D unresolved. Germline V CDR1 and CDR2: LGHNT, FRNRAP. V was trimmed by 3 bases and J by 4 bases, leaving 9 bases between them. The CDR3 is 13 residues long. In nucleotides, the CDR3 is TGTGCTAGTGGTTTTGGAGAGCGAGAGACCCAGTACTTC. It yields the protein CASGFGERETQYF. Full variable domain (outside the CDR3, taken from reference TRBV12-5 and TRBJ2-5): DARVTQTPRHKVTEMGQEVTMRCQPILGHNTVFWYRQTMMQGLELLAYFRNRAPLDDSGMPKDRFSAEMPDATLATLKIQPSEPRDSAVYFCASGFGERETQYFGPGTRLLVL.

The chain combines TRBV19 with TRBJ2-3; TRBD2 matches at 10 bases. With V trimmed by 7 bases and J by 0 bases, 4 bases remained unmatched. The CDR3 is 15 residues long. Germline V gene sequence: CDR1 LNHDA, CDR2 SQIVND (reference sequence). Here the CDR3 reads CASNLAGVSTDTQYF. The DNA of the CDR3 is TGTGCCAGTAACCTAGCGGGAGTGAGCACAGATACGCAGTATTTT.

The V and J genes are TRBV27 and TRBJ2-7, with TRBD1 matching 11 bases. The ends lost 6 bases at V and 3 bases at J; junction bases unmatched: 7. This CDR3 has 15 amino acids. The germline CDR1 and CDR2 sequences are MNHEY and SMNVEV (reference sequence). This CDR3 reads CASRPSGTGGYEQYF. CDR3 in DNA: TGTGCCAGCAGGCCCTCCGGGACAGGGGGCTACGAGCAGTACTTC.

The CDR3 region has the DNA TGCGCCAGCAGACCGCCGGGACTAGCGGGGGGAGATACGCAGTATTTT. Its protein is CASRPPGLAGGDTQYF. The chain is built from TRBV5-1 and TRBJ2-3; 15 bases fit TRBD2. The CDR3 contains 16 residues. Unmatched junction bases numbered 6, after V lost 5 bases and J lost 5 bases. The germline CDR1 and CDR2 sequences are SGHRS and YFSETQ.

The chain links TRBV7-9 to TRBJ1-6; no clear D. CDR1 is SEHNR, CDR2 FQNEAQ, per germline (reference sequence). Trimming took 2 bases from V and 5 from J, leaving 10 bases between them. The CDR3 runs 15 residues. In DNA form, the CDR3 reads TGTGCCAGCAGCTTAAGAGACGGGAATAATTCACCCCTCCACTTT. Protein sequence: CASSLRDGNNSPLHF.

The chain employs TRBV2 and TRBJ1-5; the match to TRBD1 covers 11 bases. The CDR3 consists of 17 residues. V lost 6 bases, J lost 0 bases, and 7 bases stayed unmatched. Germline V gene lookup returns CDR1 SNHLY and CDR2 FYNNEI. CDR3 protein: CASSYGQGATSNQPQHF. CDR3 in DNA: TGTGCCAGCAGCTACGGACAGGGGGCGACTAGCAATCAGCCCCAGCATTTT.

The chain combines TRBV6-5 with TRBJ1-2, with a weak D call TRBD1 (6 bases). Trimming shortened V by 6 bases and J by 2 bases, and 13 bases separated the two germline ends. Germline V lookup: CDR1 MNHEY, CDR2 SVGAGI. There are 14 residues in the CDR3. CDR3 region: CASSLDRSNYGYTF. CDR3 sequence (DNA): TGTGCCAGCAGCCTAGACAGGAGCAACTATGGCTACACCTTC.

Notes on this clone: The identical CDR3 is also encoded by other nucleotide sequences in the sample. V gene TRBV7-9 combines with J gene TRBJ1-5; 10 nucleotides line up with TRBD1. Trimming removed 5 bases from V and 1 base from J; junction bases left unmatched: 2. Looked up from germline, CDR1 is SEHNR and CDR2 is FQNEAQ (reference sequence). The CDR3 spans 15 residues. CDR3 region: CASSLGQGSNQPQHF. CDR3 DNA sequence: TGTGCCAGCAGCCTGGGACAGGGGAGCAATCAGCCCCAGCATTTT.

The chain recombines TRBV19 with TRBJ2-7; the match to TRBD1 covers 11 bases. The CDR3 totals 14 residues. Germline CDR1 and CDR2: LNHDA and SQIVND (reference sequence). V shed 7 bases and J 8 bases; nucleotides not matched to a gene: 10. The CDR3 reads CASNPGTGGAKQYF. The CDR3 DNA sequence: TGTGCCAGTAACCCCGGGACAGGGGGAGCAAAGCAGTACTTC.

The CDR3 here is CASSPTLVLDRVFVVGYTF. In nucleotides, the CDR3 is TGTGCCAGCTCGCCAACGCTCGTACTGGACAGGGTCTTCGTGGTAGGCTACACCTTC. The chain couples TRBV18 to TRBJ1-2; 8 bases align to TRBD1. Germline CDR1 and CDR2: KGHSH and LQKENI. The CDR3 is made up of 19 amino acids. V lost 6 bases, J lost 8 bases, and 26 bases stayed unmatched.

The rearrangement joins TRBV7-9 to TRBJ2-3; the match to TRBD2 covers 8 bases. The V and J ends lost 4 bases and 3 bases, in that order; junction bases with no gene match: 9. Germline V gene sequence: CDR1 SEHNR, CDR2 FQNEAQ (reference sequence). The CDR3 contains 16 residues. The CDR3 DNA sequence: TGTGCCAGCAGCTACACCGGGACTAGAGGTACAGATACGCAGTATTTT. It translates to CASSYTGTRGTDTQYF.

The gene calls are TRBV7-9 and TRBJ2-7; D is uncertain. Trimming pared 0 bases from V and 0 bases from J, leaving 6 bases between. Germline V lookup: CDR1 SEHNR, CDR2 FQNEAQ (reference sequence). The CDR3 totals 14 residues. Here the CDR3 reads CASSLAGRSYEQYF. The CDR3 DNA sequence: TGTGCCAGCAGCTTAGCCGGTCGCTCCTACGAGCAGTACTTC.

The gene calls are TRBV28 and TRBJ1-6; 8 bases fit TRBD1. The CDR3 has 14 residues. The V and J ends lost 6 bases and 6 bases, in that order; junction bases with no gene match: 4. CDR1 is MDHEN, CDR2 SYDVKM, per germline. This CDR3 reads CASSPGGVNSPLHF. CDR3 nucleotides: TGTGCCAGCAGCCCAGGGGGCGTTAATTCACCCCTCCACTTT.

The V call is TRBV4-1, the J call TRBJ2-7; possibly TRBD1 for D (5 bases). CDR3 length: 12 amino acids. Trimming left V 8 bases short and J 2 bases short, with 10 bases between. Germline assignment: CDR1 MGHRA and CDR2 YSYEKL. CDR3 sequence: CASGQGTYEQYF. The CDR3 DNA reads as TGCGCCAGCGGGCAGGGAACCTACGAGCAGTACTTC.

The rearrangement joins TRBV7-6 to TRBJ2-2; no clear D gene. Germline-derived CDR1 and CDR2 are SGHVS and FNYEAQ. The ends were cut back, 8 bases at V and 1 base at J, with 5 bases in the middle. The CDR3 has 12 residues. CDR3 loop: CASGRNTGELFF. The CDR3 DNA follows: TGTGCCAGCGGCAGGAACACCGGGGAGCTGTTTTTT.

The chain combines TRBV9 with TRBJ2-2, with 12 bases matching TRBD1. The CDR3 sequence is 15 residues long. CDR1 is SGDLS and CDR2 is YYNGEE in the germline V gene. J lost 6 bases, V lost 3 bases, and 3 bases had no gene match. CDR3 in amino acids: CASSGDRGLAGELFF. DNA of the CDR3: TGTGCCAGCAGCGGGGACAGGGGGCTTGCCGGGGAGCTGTTTTTT.

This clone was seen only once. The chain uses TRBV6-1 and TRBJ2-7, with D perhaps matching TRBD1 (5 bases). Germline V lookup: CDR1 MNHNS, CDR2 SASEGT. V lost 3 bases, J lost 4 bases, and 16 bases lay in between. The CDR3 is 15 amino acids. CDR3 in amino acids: CASSEMVQVQYEQYF. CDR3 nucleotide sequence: TGTGCCAGCAGTGAGATGGTACAGGTTCAATACGAGCAGTACTTC.

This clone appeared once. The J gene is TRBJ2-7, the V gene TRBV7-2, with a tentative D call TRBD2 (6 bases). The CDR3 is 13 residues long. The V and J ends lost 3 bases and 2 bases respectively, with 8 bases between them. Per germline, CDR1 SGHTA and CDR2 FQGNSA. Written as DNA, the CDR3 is TGTGCCAGCAGCTTGGAGGGGCCCTACGAGCAGTACTTC. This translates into CASSLEGPYEQYF. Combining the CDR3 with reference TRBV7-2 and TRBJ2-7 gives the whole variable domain GAGVSQSPSNKVTEKGKDVELRCDPISGHTALYWYRQSLGQGLEFLIYFQGNSAPDKSGLPSDRFSAERTGGSVSTLTIQRTQQEDSAVYLCASSLEGPYEQYFGPGTRLTVT.

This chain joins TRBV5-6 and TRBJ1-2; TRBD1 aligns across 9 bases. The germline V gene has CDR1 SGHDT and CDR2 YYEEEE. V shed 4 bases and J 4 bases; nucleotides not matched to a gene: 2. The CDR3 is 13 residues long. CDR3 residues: CASSRDRAYGYTF. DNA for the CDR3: TGTGCCAGCAGCCGGGACAGGGCCTATGGCTACACCTTC. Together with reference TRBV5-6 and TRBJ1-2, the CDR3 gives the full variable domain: DAGVTQSPTHLIKTRGQQVTLRCSPKSGHDTVSWYQQALGQGPQFIFQYYEEEERQRGNFPDRFSGHQFPNYSSELNVNALLLGDSALYLCASSRDRAYGYTFGSGTRLTVV.

CDR3 in amino acids: CASSFRQGYYGYTF. The CDR3 DNA reads TGTGCCAGCAGCTTCAGACAGGGGTACTATGGCTACACCTTC. V and J are TRBV2 and TRBJ1-2; TRBD1 aligns across 8 bases. The CDR3 extends over 14 amino acids. V shed 6 bases, J shed 3 bases, and the junction held 6 bases outside the gene matches. Per germline, CDR1 SNHLY and CDR2 FYNNEI.

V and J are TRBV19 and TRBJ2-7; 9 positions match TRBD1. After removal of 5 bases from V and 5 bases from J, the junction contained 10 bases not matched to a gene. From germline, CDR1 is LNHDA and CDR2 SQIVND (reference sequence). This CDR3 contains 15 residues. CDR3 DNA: TGTGCCAGTAGTCCTGACAGGGACAGGGCTGACGAGCAGTACTTC. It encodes CASSPDRDRADEQYF.

CDR3 sequence reads: CASSVDQTTYEQYF. The CDR3 DNA reads TGTGCCAGCAGCGTAGACCAGACTACCTACGAGCAGTACTTC. The chain combines TRBV9 with TRBJ2-7, with D perhaps matching TRBD2 (5 bases). The CDR3 runs to 14 residues. V lost 0 bases to trimming and J lost 2 bases, with 9 bases between them. Germline lookup yields CDR1 SGDLS and CDR2 YYNGEE.

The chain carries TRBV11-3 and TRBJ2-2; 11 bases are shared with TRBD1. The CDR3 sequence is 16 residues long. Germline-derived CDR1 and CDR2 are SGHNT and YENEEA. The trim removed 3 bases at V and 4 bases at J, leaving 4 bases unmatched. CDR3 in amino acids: CASSFSGTGGTGELFF. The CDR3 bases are TGTGCCAGCAGCTTCTCCGGGACAGGGGGCACCGGGGAGCTGTTTTTT.

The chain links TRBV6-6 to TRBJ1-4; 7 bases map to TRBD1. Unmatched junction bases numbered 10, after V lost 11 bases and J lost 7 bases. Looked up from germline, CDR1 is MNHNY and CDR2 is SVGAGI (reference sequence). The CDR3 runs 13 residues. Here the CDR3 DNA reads TGTGCCGGGGCGGCGACAGGGAGTGAAAAACTGTTTTTT. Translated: CAGAATGSEKLFF.

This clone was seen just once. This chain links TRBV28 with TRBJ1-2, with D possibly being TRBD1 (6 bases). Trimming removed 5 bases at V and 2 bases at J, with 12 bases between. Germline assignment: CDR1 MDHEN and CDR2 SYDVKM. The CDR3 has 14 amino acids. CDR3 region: CASSLTGNNYGYTF. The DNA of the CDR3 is TGTGCCAGCAGTCTTACAGGGAACAACTATGGCTACACCTTC.

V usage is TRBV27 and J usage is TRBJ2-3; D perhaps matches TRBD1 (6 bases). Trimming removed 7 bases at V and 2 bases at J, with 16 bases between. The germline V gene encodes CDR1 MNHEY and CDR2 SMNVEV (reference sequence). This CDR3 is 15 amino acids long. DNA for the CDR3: TGTGCCAGCACCACAAGTGGGGGCCCCACAGATACGCAGTATTTT. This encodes CASTTSGGPTDTQYF.

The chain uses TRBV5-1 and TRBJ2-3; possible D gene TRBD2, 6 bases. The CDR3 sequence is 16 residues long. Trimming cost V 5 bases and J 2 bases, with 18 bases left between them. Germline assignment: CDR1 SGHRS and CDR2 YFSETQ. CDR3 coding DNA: TGCGCCAGCAGGCAGCTACGGGACTCCCACACAGATACGCAGTATTTT. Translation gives CASRQLRDSHTDTQYF.